This TCR beta chain was found in a study of post-analysis software for immune sequencing data. Whole-study findings and limits: Normalized Chao1 diversity was significantly lower in multiple sclerosis patients than in controls. Five TRBV segments appeared more often in patients than in controls, and TRBV5-6, TRBV5-1 and TRBV20-1 were among these.

This clonotype was picked up one time. Its antigen is not known. Germline CDR1 and CDR2: SGHTA and FQGNSA. V shed 6 bases and J shed 5 bases, with 13 bases lying between them. This CDR3 comprises 13 residues. Prepared libraries of TCR beta cDNA carried unique molecular identifiers. The source material, roughly 0.9 to 11 million T cells, gave rise to 500,000 or so cDNA molecules. TCRdb reanalysed the PCR reads using MiXCR and keeps one entry per CDR3 protein. The data show some 890,000 distinct CDR3 sequences, roughly 58% seen once. Input material: blood. The V call is TRBV7-2, the J call TRBJ2-5; tentative D call: TRBD1 (5 bases). This sequence originates from a girl under 18 with multiple sclerosis. CDR3 DNA sequence: TGTGCCAGCAGTCCCAGGGTGGCCGAGACCCAGTACTTC. As protein: CASSPRVAETQYF.